One TCR beta chain is described in this entry. What antigen it recognizes has not been identified. It has no much larger one-base neighbor in the sample; base qualities were not kept. V lost 5 bases and J lost 0 bases; the stretch between them is 12 bases long. Its CDR3 holds 16 amino acids, cysteine through phenylalanine. Only the CDR3 portion is preserved as DNA: 48 bases, with reading frame beginning at the first base. Taken from the germline V gene, the CDR1 and CDR2 loops are SGHRS and YFSETQ. The data derive from a study of beta chain features in type 1 diabetes (dated by TCRdb to 2017 to 2018). At the level of the whole study: Mean age, gender distribution, total cell number and subset yield were not different between patients and healthy donors. Whereas all 30 or so donors provided naive and central memory subsets, regulatory and stem cell-like memory subsets were isolated from just 8 patients and roughly eight healthy donors. Across all samples, roughly 110,000,000 sorted cells were examined, and cell number per subset correlated strongly with RNA yield. The study compared TCRB repertoires of sorted circulating CD4+ T cell subsets between recently diagnosed type 1 diabetes patients and matched healthy donors.

Each donor gave one peripheral blood draw, averaging approximately 120 mL, which was collected into heparinised tubes. Naive, central memory, regulatory and stem cell-like memory CD4+ T cells were sorted on a BD FACSAria II using a panel including CD45RO, CCR7, CD25, CD127, CD95 and CD27. All sorted populations exceeded 95% purity. PBMCs were isolated immediately by Lymphoprep density gradient centrifugation and stained directly without culture. Samples were stained and sorted in pairs, with one healthy donor and one patient per experiment, so that batch effects were minimized. General conclusions and limits of the study: Naive, central memory and regulatory TCRB repertoires appeared to be more similar among patients than among healthy donors. A moderate but significant shortening of TCRB CDR3 length was observed in type 1 diabetes patients in all four CD4+ subsets. PCR might favor shorter templates, but patient and control samples were amplified and corrected together, so any skew would affect both groups equally. Because cDNA was sequenced instead of genomic DNA, highly expressing activated cells could be over-represented, though the groups showed no difference in activation or CD3 levels. At VDJ recombination sites, patients with type 1 diabetes made fewer insertions and deleted more nucleotides, a pattern implying thymic rearrangement abnormalities. Only small numbers of individuals were included in the HLA sub-analyses, which left unresolved whether HLA type had any influence on TCRB rearrangement.

The entire amount of isolated RNA was reverse transcribed using the High Capacity cDNA Reverse Transcription Kit, so the sequenced TCRB transcripts were expressed ones. Naive, central memory and regulatory T cell samples underwent deep immunoSEQ sequencing, averaging about 3.57 million total reads per sample. Sorted cells were lysed in RLT buffer, and RNA was extracted using DNase-treated RNeasy Micro or Mini kits according to cell number. Each cell subset was processed on its own to prevent cross-contamination, while patient and healthy donor samples were processed together. Using the immunoSEQ multiplex PCR, TCRB sequences were amplified from cDNA into 87-bp fragments spanning the CDR3 region. Amplicons were sequenced on the Illumina HiSeq platform. For the original study's pipeline: PCR bias was corrected computationally using synthetic template baselines, and reads within Hamming distance 2 were collapsed, with unmergeable singletons discarded. Reads were aligned against IMGT so that V, D and J genes, CDR3 length and insertions or deletions at six rearrangement sites could be assigned. Clonotype counts were normalized to sorted cell number within each subset before computing true diversity and Gini coefficients with the tcR R package. The overlap coefficient, calculated on TCRB nucleotide sequences, was used to quantify repertoire sharing. TCRdb re-hosts the immuneACCESS table, in-frame sequences only. Its copies lack some clones; in the studies checked, an unresolved V gene accounts for under half of them, and the cause for the rest is not known. V, J and clone size are those of that table, while D and trimming were read from the DNA. The table for this sample lists about 240,000 clones; around a quarter of them were counted only once. The top ten constitute approximately 4% of the sample.

Sequenced input: central memory CD4+ T cells from blood. The rearrangement joined TRBV5-1 to TRBJ1-6, with the identity of the D gene unclear. This receptor was identified in a young man in good health. In nucleotide form, the sequence is TGCGCCAGCAGGCTCGGCGAAAGCTCCTATAATTCACCCCTCCACTTT. The translation is CASRLGESSYNSPLHF.